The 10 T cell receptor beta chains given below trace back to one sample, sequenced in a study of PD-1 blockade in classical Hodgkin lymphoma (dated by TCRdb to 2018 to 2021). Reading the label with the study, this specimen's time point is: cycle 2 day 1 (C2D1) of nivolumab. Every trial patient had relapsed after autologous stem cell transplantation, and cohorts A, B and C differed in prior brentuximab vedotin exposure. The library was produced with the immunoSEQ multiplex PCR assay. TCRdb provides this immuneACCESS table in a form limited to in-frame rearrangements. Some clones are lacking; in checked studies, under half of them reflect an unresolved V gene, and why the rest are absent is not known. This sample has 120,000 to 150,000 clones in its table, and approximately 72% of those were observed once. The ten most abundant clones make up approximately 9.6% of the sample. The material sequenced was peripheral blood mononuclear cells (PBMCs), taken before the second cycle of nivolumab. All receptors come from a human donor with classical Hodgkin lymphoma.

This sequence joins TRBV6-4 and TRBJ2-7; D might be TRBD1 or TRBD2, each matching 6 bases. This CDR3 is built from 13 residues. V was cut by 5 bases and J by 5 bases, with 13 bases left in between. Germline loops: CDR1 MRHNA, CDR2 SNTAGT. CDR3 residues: CASSSRGAHEQYF. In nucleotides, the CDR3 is TGTGCCAGCAGTTCTAGGGGGGCCCACGAGCAGTACTTC.

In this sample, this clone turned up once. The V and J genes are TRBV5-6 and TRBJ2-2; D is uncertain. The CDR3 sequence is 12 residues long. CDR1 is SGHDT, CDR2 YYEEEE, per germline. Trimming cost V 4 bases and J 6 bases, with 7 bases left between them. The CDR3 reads CASSQVSGELFF. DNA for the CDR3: TGTGCCAGCAGCCAGGTATCCGGGGAGCTGTTTTTT.

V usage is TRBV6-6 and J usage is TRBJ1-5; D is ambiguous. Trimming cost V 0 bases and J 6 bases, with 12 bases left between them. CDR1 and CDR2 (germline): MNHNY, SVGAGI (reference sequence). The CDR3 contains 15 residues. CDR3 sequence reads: CASSYSIGIGQPQHF. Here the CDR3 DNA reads TGTGCCAGCAGTTACTCGATCGGGATAGGTCAGCCCCAGCATTTT.

The CDR3 spells CSVRADRRDYGYTF. DNA of the CDR3: TGCAGCGTTCGTGCGGACCGAAGAGACTATGGCTACACCTTC. The chain is built from TRBV29-1 and TRBJ1-2, with D unclear. CDR3 length: 14 residues. V gave up 5 bases and J gave up 3 bases, with 16 bases separating them. CDR1 SQVTM and CDR2 ANQGSEA come from the germline V gene.

CDR3: CATSTRGGGELFF. CDR3 nucleotide sequence: TGTGCCACCTCCACTAGAGGAGGCGGGGAGCTGTTTTTT. The gene calls are TRBV15 and TRBJ2-2; perhaps TRBD2 as D (5 bases). Per germline, CDR1 LNHNV and CDR2 YYDKDF (reference sequence). CDR3 size: 13 residues. V lost 8 bases to trimming and J lost 7 bases, with 14 bases between them.

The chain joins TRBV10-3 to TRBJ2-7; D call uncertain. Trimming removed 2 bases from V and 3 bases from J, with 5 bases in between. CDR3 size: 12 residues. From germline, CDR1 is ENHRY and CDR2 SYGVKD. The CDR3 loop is CAISEVSYEQYF. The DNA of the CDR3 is TGTGCCATCAGTGAGGTGAGCTACGAGCAGTACTTC.

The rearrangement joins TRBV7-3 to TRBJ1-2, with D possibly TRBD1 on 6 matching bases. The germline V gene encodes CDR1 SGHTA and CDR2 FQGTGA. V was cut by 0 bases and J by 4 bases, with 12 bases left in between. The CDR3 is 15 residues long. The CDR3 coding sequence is TGTGCCAGCAGCTTAACGGACAGCCTATCCTATGGCTACACCTTC. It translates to CASSLTDSLSYGYTF.

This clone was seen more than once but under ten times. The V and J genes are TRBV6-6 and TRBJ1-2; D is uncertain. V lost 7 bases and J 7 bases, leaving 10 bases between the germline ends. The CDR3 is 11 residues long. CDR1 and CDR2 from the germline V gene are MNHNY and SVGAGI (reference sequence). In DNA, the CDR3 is TGTGCCAGCATGGGTAATAGTGGCTACACCTTC. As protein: CASMGNSGYTF.

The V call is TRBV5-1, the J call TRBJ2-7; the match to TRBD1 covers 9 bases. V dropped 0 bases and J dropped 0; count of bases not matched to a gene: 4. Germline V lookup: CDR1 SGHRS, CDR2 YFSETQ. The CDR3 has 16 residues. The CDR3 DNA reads TGCGCCAGCAGCTTGGAGGGACAGGGCCTCTCCTACGAGCAGTACTTC. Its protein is CASSLEGQGLSYEQYF.

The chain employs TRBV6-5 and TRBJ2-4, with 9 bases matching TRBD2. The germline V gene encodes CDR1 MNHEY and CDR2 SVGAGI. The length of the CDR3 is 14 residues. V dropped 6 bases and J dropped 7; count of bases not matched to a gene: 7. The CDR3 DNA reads TGTGCCAGCAGGGGGGGGACTAGCAGGAACATTCAGTACTTC. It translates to CASRGGTSRNIQYF.